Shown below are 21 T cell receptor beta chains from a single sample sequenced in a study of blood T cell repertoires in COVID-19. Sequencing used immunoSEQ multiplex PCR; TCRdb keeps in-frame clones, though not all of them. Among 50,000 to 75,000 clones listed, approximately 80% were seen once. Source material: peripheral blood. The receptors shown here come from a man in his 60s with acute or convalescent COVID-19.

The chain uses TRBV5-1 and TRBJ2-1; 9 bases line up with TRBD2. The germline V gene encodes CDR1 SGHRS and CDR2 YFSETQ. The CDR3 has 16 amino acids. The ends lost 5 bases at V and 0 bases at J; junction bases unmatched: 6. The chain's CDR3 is CASRASGVSSYNEQFF. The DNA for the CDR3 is TGCGCCAGCAGGGCTAGCGGGGTCAGCTCCTACAATGAGCAGTTCTTC.

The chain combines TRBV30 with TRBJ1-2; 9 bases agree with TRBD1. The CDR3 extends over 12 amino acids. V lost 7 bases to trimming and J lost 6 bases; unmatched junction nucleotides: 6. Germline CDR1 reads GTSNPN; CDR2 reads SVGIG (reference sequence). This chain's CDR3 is CAYEGTGHGYTF. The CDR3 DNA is TGTGCCTACGAAGGGACAGGGCATGGCTACACCTTC.

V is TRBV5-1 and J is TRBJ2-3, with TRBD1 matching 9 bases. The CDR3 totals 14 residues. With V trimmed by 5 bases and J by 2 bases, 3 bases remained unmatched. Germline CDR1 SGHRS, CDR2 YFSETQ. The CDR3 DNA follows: TGCGCCAGCAGGGGGACAGGGACCACAGATACGCAGTATTTT. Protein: CASRGTGTTDTQYF.

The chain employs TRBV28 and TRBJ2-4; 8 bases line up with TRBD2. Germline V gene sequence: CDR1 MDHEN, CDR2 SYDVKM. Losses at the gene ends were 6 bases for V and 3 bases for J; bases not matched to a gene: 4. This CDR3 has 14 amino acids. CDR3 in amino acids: CASSPGGVKNIQYF. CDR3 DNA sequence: TGTGCCAGCAGCCCCGGGGGGGTCAAAAACATTCAGTACTTC.

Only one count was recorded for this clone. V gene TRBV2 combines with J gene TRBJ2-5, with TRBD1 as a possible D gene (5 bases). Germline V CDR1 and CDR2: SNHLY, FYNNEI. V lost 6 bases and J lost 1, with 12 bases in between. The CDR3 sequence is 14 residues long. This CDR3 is CASSQQGIQETQYF. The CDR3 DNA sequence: TGTGCCAGCAGCCAGCAGGGAATCCAAGAGACCCAGTACTTC.

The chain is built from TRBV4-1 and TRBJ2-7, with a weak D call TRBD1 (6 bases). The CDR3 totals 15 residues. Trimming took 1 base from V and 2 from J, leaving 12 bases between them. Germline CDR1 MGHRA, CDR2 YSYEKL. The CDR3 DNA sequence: TGCGCCAGCAGCCAAGTGGAACAGGGTGCCTACGAGCAGTACTTC. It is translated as CASSQVEQGAYEQYF.

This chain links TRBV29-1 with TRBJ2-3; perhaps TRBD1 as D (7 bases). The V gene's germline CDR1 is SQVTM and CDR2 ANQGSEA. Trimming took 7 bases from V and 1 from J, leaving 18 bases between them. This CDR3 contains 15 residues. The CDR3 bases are TGCAGCGCCCCGGGGGCCGGACAGGGCACAGATACGCAGTATTTT. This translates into CSAPGAGQGTDTQYF.

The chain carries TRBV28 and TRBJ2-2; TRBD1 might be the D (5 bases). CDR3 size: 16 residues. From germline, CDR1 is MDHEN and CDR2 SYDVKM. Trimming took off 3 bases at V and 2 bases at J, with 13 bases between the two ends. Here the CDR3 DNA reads TGTGCCAGCAGTTTGTTAGTGACAGCTAACACCGGGGAGCTGTTTTTT. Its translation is CASSLLVTANTGELFF.

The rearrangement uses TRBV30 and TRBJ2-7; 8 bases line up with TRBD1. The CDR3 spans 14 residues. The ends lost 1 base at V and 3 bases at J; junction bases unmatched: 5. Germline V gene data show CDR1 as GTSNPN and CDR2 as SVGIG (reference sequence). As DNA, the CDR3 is TGTGCCTGGAGTGAGGGACAGGTAGGCTACGAGCAGTACTTC. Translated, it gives CAWSEGQVGYEQYF.

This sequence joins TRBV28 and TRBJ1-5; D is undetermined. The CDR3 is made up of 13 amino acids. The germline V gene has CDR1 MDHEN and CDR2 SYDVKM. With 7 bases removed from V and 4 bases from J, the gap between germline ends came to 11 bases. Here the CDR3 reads CASKRGGNQPQHF. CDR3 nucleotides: TGTGCCAGCAAGCGGGGAGGGAATCAGCCCCAGCATTTT.

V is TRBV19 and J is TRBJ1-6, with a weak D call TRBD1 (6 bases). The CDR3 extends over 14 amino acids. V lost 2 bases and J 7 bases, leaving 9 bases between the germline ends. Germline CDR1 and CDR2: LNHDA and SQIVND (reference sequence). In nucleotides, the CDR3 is TGTGCCAGTAGTATAAGGGGGTACAATTCACCCCTCCACTTT. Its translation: CASSIRGYNSPLHF.

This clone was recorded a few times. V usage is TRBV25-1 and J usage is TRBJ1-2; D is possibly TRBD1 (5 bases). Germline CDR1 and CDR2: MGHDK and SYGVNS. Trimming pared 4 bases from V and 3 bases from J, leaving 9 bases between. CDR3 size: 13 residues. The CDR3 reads CASSVGGDYGYTF. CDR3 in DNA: TGTGCCAGCAGTGTGGGGGGGGACTATGGCTACACCTTC.

This CDR3 reads CASTTQGAVRGYTF. The CDR3 bases are TGTGCCAGCACTACCCAGGGGGCCGTTCGAGGCTACACCTTC. This sequence joins TRBV18 and TRBJ1-2; 8 bases align to TRBD1. The CDR3 sequence is 14 residues long. Germline V lookup: CDR1 KGHSH, CDR2 LQKENI. Trimming took 8 bases from V and 8 from J; bases not matched to a gene: 13.

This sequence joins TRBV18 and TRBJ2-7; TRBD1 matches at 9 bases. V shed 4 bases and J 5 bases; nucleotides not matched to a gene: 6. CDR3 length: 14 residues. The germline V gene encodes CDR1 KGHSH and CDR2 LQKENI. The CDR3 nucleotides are TGTGCCAGCTCACTGGGACAGGGAGGAAACGAGCAGTACTTC. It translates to CASSLGQGGNEQYF.

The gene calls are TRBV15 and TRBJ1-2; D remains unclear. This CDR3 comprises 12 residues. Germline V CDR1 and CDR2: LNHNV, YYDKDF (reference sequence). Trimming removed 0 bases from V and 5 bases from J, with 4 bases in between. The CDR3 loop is CATSRESYGYTF. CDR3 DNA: TGTGCCACCAGCAGAGAATCATATGGCTACACCTTC.

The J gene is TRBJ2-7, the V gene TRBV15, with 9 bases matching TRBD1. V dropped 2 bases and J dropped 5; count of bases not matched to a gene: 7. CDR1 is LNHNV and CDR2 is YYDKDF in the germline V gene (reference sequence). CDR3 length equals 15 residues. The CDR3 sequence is CATSRSGTGSHEQYF. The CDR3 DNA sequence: TGTGCCACCAGCAGATCAGGGACAGGGTCCCACGAGCAGTACTTC.

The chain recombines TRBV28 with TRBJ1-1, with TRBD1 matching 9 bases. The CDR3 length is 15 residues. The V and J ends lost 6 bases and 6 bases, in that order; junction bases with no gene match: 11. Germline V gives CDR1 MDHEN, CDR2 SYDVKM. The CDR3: CASSRDRDLGSEAFF. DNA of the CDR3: TGTGCCAGCAGCCGGGACAGGGACTTGGGATCTGAAGCTTTCTTT. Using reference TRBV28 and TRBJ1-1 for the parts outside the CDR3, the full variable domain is DVKVTQSSRYLVKRTGEKVFLECVQDMDHENMFWYRQDPGLGLRLIYFSYDVKMKEKGDIPEGYSVSREKKERFSLILESASTNQTSMYLCASSRDRDLGSEAFFGQGTRLTVV.

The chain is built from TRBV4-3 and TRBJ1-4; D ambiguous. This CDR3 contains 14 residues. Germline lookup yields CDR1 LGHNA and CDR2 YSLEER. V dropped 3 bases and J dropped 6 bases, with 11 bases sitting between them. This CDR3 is CASSQTTSDEKLFF. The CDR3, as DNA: TGCGCCAGCAGCCAGACGACTTCTGATGAAAAACTGTTTTTT.

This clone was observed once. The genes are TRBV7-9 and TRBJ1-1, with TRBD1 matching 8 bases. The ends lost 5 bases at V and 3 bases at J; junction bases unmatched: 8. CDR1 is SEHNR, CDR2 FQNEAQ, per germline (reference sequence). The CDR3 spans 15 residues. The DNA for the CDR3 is TGTGCCAGCAGCCTCCGGCAGGGGGCCGACACTGAAGCTTTCTTT. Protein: CASSLRQGADTEAFF.

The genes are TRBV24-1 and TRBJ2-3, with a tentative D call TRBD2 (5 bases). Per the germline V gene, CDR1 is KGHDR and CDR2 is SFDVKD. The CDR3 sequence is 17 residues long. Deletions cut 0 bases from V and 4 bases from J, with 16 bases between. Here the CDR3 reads CATSDLPPGNTADTQYF. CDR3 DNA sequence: TGTGCCACCAGTGATTTGCCACCGGGAAACACAGCAGATACGCAGTATTTT.

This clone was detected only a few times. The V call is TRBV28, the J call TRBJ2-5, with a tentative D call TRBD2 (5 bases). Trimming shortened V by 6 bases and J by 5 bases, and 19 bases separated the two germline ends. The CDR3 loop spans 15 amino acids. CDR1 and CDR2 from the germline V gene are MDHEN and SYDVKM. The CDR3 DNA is TGTGCCAGCAGCGCCCCCGTAGTTTGGGAGGAGACCCAGTACTTC. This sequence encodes CASSAPVVWEETQYF.